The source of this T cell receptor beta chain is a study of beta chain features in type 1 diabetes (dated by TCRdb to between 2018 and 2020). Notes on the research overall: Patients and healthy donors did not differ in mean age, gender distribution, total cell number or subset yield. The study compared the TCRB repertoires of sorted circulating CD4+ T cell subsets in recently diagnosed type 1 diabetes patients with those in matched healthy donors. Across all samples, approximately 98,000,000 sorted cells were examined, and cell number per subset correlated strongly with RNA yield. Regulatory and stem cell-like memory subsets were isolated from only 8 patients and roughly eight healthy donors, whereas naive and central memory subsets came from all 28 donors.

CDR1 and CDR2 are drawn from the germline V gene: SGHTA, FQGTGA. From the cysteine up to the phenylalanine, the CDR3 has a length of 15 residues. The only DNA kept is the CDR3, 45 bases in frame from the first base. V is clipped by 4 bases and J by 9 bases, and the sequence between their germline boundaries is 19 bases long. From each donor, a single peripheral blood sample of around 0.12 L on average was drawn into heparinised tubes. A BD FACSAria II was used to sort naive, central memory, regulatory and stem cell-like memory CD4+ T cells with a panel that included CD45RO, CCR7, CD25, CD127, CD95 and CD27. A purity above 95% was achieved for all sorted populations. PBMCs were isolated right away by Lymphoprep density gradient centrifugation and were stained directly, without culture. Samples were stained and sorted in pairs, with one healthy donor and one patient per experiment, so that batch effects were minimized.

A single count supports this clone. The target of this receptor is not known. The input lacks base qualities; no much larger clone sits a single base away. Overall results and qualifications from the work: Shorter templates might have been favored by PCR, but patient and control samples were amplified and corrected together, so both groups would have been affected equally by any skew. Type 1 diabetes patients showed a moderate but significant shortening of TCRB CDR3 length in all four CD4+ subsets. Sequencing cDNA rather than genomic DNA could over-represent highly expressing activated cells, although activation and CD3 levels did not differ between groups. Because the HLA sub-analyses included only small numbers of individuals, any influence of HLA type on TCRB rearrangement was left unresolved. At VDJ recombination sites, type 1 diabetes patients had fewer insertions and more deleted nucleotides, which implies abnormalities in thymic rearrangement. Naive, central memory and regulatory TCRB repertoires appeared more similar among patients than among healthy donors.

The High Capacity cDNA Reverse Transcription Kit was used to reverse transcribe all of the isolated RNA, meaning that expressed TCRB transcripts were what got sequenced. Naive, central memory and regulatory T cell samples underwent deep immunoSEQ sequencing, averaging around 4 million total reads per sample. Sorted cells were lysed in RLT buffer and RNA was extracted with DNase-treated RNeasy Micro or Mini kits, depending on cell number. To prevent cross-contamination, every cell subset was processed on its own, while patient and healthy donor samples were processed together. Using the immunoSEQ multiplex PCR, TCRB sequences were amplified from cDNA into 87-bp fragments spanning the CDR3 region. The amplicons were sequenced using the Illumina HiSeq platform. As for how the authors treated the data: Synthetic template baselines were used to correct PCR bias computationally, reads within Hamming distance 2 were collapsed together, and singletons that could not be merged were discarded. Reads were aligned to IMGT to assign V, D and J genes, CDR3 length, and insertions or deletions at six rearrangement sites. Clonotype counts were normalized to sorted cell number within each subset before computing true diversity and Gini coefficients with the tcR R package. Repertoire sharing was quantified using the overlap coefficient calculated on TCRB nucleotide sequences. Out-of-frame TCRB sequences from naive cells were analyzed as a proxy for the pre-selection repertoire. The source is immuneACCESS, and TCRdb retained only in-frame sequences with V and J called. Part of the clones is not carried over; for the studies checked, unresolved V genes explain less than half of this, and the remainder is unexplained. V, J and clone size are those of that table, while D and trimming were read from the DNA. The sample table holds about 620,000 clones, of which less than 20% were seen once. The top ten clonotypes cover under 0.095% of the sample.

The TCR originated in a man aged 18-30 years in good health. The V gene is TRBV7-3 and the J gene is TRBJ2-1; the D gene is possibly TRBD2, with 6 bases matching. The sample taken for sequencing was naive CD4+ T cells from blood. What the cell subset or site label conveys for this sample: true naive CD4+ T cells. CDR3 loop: CASSSLVGTGSEQFF. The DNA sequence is TGTGCCAGCAGCTCGCTGGTGGGGACTGGTAGTGAGCAGTTCTTC.